This TCR beta chain comes out of a study of regulatory T cells in long-lasting Graves disease. About the study: Antithyroid drugs had been taken by newly diagnosed Graves' patients for under 3 months.

Time point indicated: newly diagnosed GD, antithyroid drugs for less than 3 months. The TCR library was made from RNA extracted from PBMCs. CDR3 regions were amplified by Arm-PCR using iRepertoire HTBI primers to build TCR beta libraries. Per the authors' pipeline: Overall, samples carried 62 TRBV and 14 TRBJ segments. TCRdb used MiXCR to reprocess the multiplex PCR reads, holding one entry per CDR3 protein. These V and J calls are TCRdb output, not the study's own analysis. The sample yields roughly 350,000 distinct CDR3 sequences, 15% to 20% seen once. The CDR3 has 15 amino acids. V trimming: 5 bases; J trimming: 5 bases; junction bases outside the gene matches: 8. Per the germline V gene, CDR1 is SNHLY and CDR2 is FYNNEI. Regarding the study as a whole: Thyroid tissue went unstudied; only peripheral blood was examined.

Only a few counts were recorded for this clonotype. Its antigen is undetermined. This sample also belongs to another study, concerning T cells in Graves' hyperthyroidism and ophthalmopathy.

This TCR was sampled from a woman aged 18-30 years with Graves disease. The source was peripheral blood mononuclear cells (PBMCs), collected at new diagnosis, from a patient treated with antithyroid drugs. The chain links TRBV2 to TRBJ2-3; TRBD1 aligns across 9 bases. The CDR3 DNA reads TGTGCCAGCAGTCTTTCCGGGACAGGGATAGATACGCAGTATTTT. Translated: CASSLSGTGIDTQYF.